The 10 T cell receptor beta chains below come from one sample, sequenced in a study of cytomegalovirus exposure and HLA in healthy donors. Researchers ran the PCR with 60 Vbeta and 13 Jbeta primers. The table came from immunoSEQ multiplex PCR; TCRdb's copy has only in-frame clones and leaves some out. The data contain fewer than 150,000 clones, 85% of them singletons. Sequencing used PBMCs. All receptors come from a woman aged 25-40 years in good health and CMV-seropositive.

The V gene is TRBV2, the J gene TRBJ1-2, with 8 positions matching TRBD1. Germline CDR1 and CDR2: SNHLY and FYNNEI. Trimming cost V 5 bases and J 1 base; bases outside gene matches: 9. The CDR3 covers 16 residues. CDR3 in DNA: TGTGCCAGCAGTCCACAGGGGGGACTGCTTAACTATGGCTACACCTTC. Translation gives CASSPQGGLLNYGYTF.

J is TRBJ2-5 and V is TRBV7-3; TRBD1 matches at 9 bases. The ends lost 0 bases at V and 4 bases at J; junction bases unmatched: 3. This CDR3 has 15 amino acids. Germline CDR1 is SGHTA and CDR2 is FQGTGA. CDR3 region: CASSLTGGQGETQYF. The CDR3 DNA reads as TGTGCCAGCAGCTTAACGGGGGGACAGGGAGAGACCCAGTACTTC.

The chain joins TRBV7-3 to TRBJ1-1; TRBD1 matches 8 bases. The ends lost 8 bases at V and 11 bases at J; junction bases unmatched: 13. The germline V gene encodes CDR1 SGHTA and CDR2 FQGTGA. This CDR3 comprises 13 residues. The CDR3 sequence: CASAGQGDSRAFF. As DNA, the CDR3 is TGTGCCAGCGCCGGACAGGGCGATTCAAGGGCTTTCTTT.

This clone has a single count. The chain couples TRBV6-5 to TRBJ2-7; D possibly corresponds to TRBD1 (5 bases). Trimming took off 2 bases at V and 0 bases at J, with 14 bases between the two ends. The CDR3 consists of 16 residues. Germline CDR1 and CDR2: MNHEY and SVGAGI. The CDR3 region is CASSYTRQLLSYEQYF. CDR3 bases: TGTGCCAGCAGTTACACAAGACAGCTTCTCTCCTACGAGCAGTACTTC.

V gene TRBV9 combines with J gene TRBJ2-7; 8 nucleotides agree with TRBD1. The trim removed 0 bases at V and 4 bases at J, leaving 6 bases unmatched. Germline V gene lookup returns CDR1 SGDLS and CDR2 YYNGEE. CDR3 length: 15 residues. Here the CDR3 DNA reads TGTGCCAGCAGCGTAGAGGCAGGGGGCGGGTACGAGCAGTACTTC. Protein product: CASSVEAGGGYEQYF.

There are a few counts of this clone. CDR3 coding DNA: TGTGCCAGCAGCTTCAAGGGGCACAACACTGAAGCTTTCTTT. Its protein is CASSFKGHNTEAFF. V usage is TRBV7-9 and J usage is TRBJ1-1, with a possible D match to TRBD1 (5 bases). CDR1 is SEHNR and CDR2 is FQNEAQ in the germline V gene (reference sequence). The CDR3 length is 14 residues. Between the trimmed V and J ends, which lost 3 bases and 2 bases, there was a span of 10 bases.

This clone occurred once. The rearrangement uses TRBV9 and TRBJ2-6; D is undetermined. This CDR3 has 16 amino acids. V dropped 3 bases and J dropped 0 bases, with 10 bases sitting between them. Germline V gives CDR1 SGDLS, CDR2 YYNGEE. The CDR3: CASSAVGSSGANVLTF. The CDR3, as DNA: TGTGCCAGCAGCGCTGTTGGTAGCTCTGGGGCCAACGTCCTGACTTTC.

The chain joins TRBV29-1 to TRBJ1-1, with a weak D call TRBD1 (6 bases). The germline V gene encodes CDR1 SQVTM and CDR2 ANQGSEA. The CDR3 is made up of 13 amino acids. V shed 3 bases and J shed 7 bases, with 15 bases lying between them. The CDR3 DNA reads TGCAGCGTTGAGGGTCGGACAGCTATTGAAGCTTTCTTT. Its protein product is CSVEGRTAIEAFF.

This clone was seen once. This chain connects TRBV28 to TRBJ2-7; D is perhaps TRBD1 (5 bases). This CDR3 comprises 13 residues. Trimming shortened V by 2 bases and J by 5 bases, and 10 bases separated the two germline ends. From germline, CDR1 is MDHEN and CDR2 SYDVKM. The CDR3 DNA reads TGTGCCAGCAGTTTAATATCAGGGAACGAGCAGTACTTC. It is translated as CASSLISGNEQYF.

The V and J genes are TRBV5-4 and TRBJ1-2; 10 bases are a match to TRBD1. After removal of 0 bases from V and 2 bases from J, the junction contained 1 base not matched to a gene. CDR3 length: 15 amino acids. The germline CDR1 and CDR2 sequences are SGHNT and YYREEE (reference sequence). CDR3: CASSLAGQGNYGYTF. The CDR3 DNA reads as TGTGCCAGCAGCTTGGCGGGACAGGGGAACTATGGCTACACCTTC.